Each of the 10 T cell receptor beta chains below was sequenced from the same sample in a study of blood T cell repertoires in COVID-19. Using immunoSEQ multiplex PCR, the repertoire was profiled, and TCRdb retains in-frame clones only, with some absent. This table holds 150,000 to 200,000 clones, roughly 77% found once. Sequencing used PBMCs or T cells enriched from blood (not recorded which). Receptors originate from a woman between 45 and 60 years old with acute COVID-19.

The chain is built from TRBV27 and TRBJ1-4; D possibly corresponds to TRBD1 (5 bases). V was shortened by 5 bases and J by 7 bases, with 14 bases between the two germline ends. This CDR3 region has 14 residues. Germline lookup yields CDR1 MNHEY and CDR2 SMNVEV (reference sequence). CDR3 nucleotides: TGTGCCAGCAGTCACGAGGGGAGGAGTGAAAAACTGTTTTTT. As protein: CASSHEGRSEKLFF.

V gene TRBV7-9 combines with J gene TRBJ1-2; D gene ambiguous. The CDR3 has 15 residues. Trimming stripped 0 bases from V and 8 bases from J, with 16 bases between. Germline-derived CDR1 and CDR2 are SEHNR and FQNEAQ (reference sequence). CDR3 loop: CASSLATGFKPGYTF. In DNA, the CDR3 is TGTGCCAGCAGCTTAGCTACCGGGTTTAAGCCCGGCTACACCTTC.

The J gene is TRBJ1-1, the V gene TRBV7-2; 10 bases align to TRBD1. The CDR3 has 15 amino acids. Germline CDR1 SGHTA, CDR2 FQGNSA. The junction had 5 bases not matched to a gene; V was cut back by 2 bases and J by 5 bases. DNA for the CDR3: TGTGCCAGCAGCTTACGGACAGGGGGAAGGACTGAAGCTTTCTTT. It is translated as CASSLRTGGRTEAFF.

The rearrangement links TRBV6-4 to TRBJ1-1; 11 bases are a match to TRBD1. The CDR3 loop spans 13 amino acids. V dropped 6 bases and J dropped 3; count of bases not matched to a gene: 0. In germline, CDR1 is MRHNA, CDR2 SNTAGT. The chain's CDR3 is CASRGQGDTEAFF. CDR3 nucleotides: TGTGCCAGCAGGGGACAGGGGGACACTGAAGCTTTCTTT.

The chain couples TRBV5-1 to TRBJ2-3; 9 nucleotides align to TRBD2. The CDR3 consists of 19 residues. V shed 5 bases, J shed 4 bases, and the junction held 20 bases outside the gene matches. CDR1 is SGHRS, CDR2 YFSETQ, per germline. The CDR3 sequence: CASSLSSAAGGGAADTQYF. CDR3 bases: TGCGCCAGCAGTCTGTCATCGGCGGCAGGCGGGGGGGCAGCAGATACGCAGTATTTT.

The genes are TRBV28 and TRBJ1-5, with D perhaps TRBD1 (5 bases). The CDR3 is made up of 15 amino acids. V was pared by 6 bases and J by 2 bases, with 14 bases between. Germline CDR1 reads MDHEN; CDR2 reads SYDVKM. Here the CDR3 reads CASSSRGGGNQPQHF. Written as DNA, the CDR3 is TGTGCCAGCAGCTCAAGGGGAGGAGGCAATCAGCCCCAGCATTTT.

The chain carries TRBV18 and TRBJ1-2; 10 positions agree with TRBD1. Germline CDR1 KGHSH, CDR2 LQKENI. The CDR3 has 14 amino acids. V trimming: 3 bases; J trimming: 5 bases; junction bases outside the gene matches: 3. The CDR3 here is CASSPGQGEYGYTF. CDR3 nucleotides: TGTGCCAGCTCACCCGGACAGGGGGAATATGGCTACACCTTC. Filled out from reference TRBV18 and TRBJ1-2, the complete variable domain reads NAGVMQNPRHLVRRRGQEARLRCSPMKGHSHVYWYRQLPEEGLKFMVYLQKENIIDESGMPKERFSAEFPKEGPSILRIQQVVRGDSAAYFCASSPGQGEYGYTFGSGTRLTVV.

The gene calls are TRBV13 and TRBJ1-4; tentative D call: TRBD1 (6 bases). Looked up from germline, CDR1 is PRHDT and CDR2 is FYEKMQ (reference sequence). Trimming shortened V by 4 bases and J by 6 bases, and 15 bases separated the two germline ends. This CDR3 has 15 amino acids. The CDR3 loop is CASSSTRQVHEKLFF. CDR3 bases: TGTGCCAGCAGCTCGACCCGACAGGTTCATGAAAAACTGTTTTTT.

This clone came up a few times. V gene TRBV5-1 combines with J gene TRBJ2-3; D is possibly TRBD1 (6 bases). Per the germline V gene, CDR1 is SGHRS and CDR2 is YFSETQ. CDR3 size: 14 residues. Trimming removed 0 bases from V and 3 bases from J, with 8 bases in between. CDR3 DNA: TGCGCCAGCAGCTTGGGACAGGCAACAGATACGCAGTATTTT. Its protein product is CASSLGQATDTQYF.

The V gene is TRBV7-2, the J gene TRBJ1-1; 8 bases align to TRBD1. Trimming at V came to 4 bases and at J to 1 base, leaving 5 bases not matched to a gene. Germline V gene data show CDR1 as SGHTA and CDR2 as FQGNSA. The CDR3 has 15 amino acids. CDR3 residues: CASSYRQGPNTEAFF. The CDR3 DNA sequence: TGTGCCAGCAGCTACAGACAGGGGCCGAACACTGAAGCTTTCTTT.